The 28 T cell receptor beta chains in this list originate from one sample, sequenced in a study of shared clonotypes between healthy human individuals. Naive CD8 cells comprised CD45RO-negative, CCR7-positively selected cells, excluding terminally differentiated effector memory CD45RA+ cells. Generated by immunoSEQ multiplex PCR, the TCRdb table keeps only in-frame clones and is missing some. The sample shows approximately 600,000 clones, roughly 95% of them seen only once. Material for sequencing was naive CD8+ T cells sorted from blood. These receptors all stem from a woman aged 25-40 years in good health.

The J gene is TRBJ2-2, the V gene TRBV7-2; D remains ambiguous. Germline CDR1 is SGHTA and CDR2 is FQGNSA. This CDR3 has 14 residues. V shed 3 bases and J shed 3 bases, with 8 bases lying between them. The DNA for the CDR3 is TGTGCCAGCAGCTTCGGTCCCTACACCGGGGAGCTGTTTTTT. Translation gives CASSFGPYTGELFF.

This chain joins TRBV28 and TRBJ1-4; D remains unclear. Trimming removed 6 bases at V and 8 bases at J, with 19 bases between. CDR1 and CDR2 (germline): MDHEN, SYDVKM. The CDR3 extends over 15 amino acids. CDR3 sequence reads: CASSLGGSLGEKLFF. The CDR3, as DNA: TGTGCCAGCAGCCTGGGCGGATCATTAGGGGAAAAACTGTTTTTT.

This sequence joins TRBV13 and TRBJ2-2; either TRBD1 or TRBD2 may fit D (6 bases each). Germline values: CDR1 PRHDT, CDR2 FYEKMQ (reference sequence). V gave up 1 base and J gave up 4 bases, with 10 bases separating them. This CDR3 has 15 residues. The CDR3 spells CASSLDGGSTGELFF. CDR3 nucleotides: TGTGCCAGCAGCTTAGACGGGGGCAGCACCGGGGAGCTGTTTTTT.

J is TRBJ2-2 and V is TRBV9; perhaps TRBD2 as D (6 bases). Trimming cost V 4 bases and J 3 bases, with 16 bases left between them. CDR1 is SGDLS and CDR2 is YYNGEE in the germline V gene. CDR3 length: 16 residues. CDR3 amino acids: CASSPAGRIDTGELFF. CDR3 DNA: TGTGCCAGCAGCCCCGCTGGGAGGATAGACACCGGGGAGCTGTTTTTT.

V is TRBV6-1 and J is TRBJ2-1; D is uncertain. V was cut by 4 bases and J by 4 bases, with 11 bases left in between. The CDR3 is made up of 14 amino acids. Per the germline V gene, CDR1 is MNHNS and CDR2 is SASEGT. The CDR3 sequence: CASSGRERYNEQFF. Here the CDR3 DNA reads TGTGCCAGCAGTGGACGTGAAAGATACAATGAGCAGTTCTTC.

V usage is TRBV13 and J usage is TRBJ1-1; the D gene is possibly TRBD1 (6 bases). Between the trimmed V and J ends, which lost 2 bases and 1 base, there was a span of 8 bases. This CDR3 has 14 residues. Germline CDR1 is PRHDT and CDR2 is FYEKMQ (reference sequence). The CDR3 DNA is TGTGCCAGCAGCTTAAGGGGGACGAACACTGAAGCTTTCTTT. Protein product: CASSLRGTNTEAFF.

The J gene is TRBJ2-2, the V gene TRBV11-2; D remains unclear. Deletions cut 5 bases from V and 2 bases from J, with 12 bases between. In germline, CDR1 is SGHAT, CDR2 FQNNGV. This CDR3 has 15 residues. The CDR3 spells CASSADLENTGELFF. The CDR3 nucleotides are TGTGCCAGCAGCGCCGACTTAGAAAACACCGGGGAGCTGTTTTTT.

The chain recombines TRBV7-9 with TRBJ1-1; D gene unclear. The CDR3 spans 11 residues. The ends were cut back, 5 bases at V and 8 bases at J, with 9 bases in the middle. CDR1 SEHNR and CDR2 FQNEAQ come from the germline V gene (reference sequence). The CDR3 nucleotides read TGTGCCAGCAGCCCCCACGCAGAAGCTTTCTTT. Its translation: CASSPHAEAFF.

Comment on this clone: Additional DNA sequences in this sample encode the identical CDR3. This chain links TRBV7-9 with TRBJ2-5, with 7 bases identical to TRBD1. V lost 5 bases, J lost 2 bases, and 5 bases stayed unmatched. In germline, CDR1 is SEHNR, CDR2 FQNEAQ (reference sequence). This CDR3 region has 14 residues. The CDR3 loop is CASSLRTGQETQYF. CDR3 coding DNA: TGTGCCAGCAGCCTTCGGACAGGACAAGAGACCCAGTACTTC.

The rearrangement links TRBV6-5 to TRBJ2-1; TRBD2 aligns across 11 bases. This CDR3 has 15 residues. V gave up 4 bases and J gave up 4 bases; unmatched junction bases: 3. In germline, CDR1 is MNHEY, CDR2 SVGAGI. CDR3 loop: CASSLAGGHYNEQFF. CDR3 DNA sequence: TGTGCCAGCAGTTTAGCGGGAGGGCATTACAATGAGCAGTTCTTC.

The chain couples TRBV28 to TRBJ1-1; possibly TRBD1 for D (6 bases). Trimming left V 7 bases short and J 1 base short, with 19 bases between. The CDR3 totals 16 residues. Germline V gene data show CDR1 as MDHEN and CDR2 as SYDVKM. CDR3 amino acids: CASTPPGGPTNTEAFF. In DNA, the CDR3 is TGTGCCAGCACCCCCCCCGGGGGGCCGACGAACACTGAAGCTTTCTTT.

The genes are TRBV4-2 and TRBJ2-3, with a possible D match to TRBD2 (5 bases). Germline lookup yields CDR1 LGHNA and CDR2 YNFKEQ. The CDR3 is 15 residues long. V dropped 0 bases and J dropped 9 bases, with 16 bases sitting between them. The CDR3 here is CASSQEEPLWRTQYF. The CDR3, as DNA: TGTGCCAGCAGCCAAGAAGAGCCACTCTGGAGGACGCAGTATTTT.

J is TRBJ1-6 and V is TRBV7-6; tentative D call: TRBD1 (5 bases). This CDR3 is 15 amino acids long. V was clipped by 5 bases and J by 5 bases, with 13 bases between them. Germline V gene data show CDR1 as SGHVS and CDR2 as FNYEAQ. CDR3: CASSLQLGDNSPLHF. CDR3 bases: TGTGCCAGCAGCCTCCAGTTAGGGGATAATTCACCCCTCCACTTT. The complete variable domain, with remaining parts taken from reference TRBV7-6 and TRBJ1-6, reads GAGVSQSPRYKVTKRGQDVALRCDPISGHVSLYWYRQALGQGPEFLTYFNYEAQQDKSGLPNDRFSAERPEGSISTLTIQRTEQRDSAMYRCASSLQLGDNSPLHFGNGTRLTVT.

This CDR3 reads CASSGREVNEQYF. CDR3 DNA: TGTGCCAGCAGTGGGCGGGAGGTAAACGAGCAGTACTTC. The gene calls are TRBV27 and TRBJ2-7, with TRBD2 identical over 8 bases. The length of the CDR3 is 13 residues. The V and J ends lost 5 bases and 5 bases, in that order; junction bases with no gene match: 5. Germline lookup yields CDR1 MNHEY and CDR2 SMNVEV (reference sequence).

The sample holds one count of this clone. The rearrangement uses TRBV27 and TRBJ2-7; 7 nucleotides align to TRBD2. The CDR3 length is 16 residues. The ends lost 0 bases at V and 0 bases at J; junction bases unmatched: 5. Germline values: CDR1 MNHEY, CDR2 SMNVEV (reference sequence). Here the CDR3 DNA reads TGTGCCAGCAGTTTATCTAGCGGGTCCCGCTCCTACGAGCAGTACTTC. This translates into CASSLSSGSRSYEQYF.

The V call is TRBV6-5, the J call TRBJ1-1; 8 bases agree with TRBD1. Germline V gene lookup returns CDR1 MNHEY and CDR2 SVGAGI. The trim removed 6 bases at V and 4 bases at J, leaving 7 bases unmatched. The CDR3 is made up of 14 amino acids. CDR3 DNA: TGTGCCAGCAGCCTAGGACAGGGTTCCACTGAAGCTTTCTTT. Its protein is CASSLGQGSTEAFF.

This chain uses TRBV27 with TRBJ2-1; D remains ambiguous. The V gene's germline CDR1 is MNHEY and CDR2 SMNVEV (reference sequence). The ends were cut back, 7 bases at V and 4 bases at J, with 14 bases in the middle. CDR3 length equals 14 residues. The CDR3 loop reads CASILKADYNEQFF. CDR3 in DNA: TGTGCCAGCATCCTAAAGGCCGATTACAATGAGCAGTTCTTC.

The chain carries TRBV19 and TRBJ2-7; D gene unclear. The CDR3 covers 14 residues. The ends were cut back, 5 bases at V and 0 bases at J, with 11 bases in the middle. The germline CDR1 and CDR2 sequences are LNHDA and SQIVND (reference sequence). The CDR3 protein is CASSPVSPSYEQYF. The DNA for the CDR3 is TGTGCCAGTAGTCCTGTATCCCCCTCCTACGAGCAGTACTTC. Based on the CDR3 plus reference TRBV19 and TRBJ2-7, the full variable domain is DGGITQSPKYLFRKEGQNVTLSCEQNLNHDAMYWYRQDPGQGLRLIYYSQIVNDFQKGDIAEGYSVSREKKESFPLTVTSAQKNPTAFYLCASSPVSPSYEQYFGPGTRLTVT.

V usage is TRBV19 and J usage is TRBJ1-5; D is ambiguous. Trimming left V 7 bases short and J 5 bases short, with 9 bases between. Germline V gene data show CDR1 as LNHDA and CDR2 as SQIVND (reference sequence). The CDR3 runs to 12 residues. CDR3 sequence reads: CASKEGYQPQHF. CDR3 in DNA: TGTGCCAGTAAGGAGGGCTATCAGCCCCAGCATTTT.

This chain connects TRBV5-4 to TRBJ2-3; 7 nucleotides align to TRBD2. Germline V gene data show CDR1 as SGHNT and CDR2 as YYREEE (reference sequence). The CDR3 consists of 16 residues. J gave up 3 bases and V 0 bases, and 7 bases lay outside the gene matches. The CDR3 nucleotides are TGTGCCAGCAGCTTGGGACTAGCCGGGCTAACAGATACGCAGTATTTT. It translates to CASSLGLAGLTDTQYF.

The chain recombines TRBV7-9 with TRBJ2-5; the match to TRBD2 covers 9 bases. J gave up 5 bases and V 5 bases, and 6 bases lay outside the gene matches. Germline V CDR1 and CDR2: SEHNR, FQNEAQ (reference sequence). The length of the CDR3 is 14 residues. CDR3 in DNA: TGTGCCAGCAGCCAGAGCGGGAGGTGGGAGACCCAGTACTTC. Its protein is CASSQSGRWETQYF. The full variable domain, rest sourced from reference TRBV7-9 and TRBJ2-5, is DTGVSQNPRHKITKRGQNVTFRCDPISEHNRLYWYRQTLGQGPEFLTYFQNEAQLEKSRLLSDRFSAERPKGSFSTLEIQRTEQGDSAMYLCASSQSGRWETQYFGPGTRLLVL.

J is TRBJ2-5 and V is TRBV7-9; 9 bases match TRBD2. The V and J ends lost 6 bases and 5 bases, in that order; junction bases with no gene match: 7. The CDR3 sequence is 14 residues long. CDR1 is SEHNR, CDR2 FQNEAQ, per germline (reference sequence). The CDR3 is CASSPGLAAETQYF. The CDR3 DNA is TGTGCCAGCAGTCCGGGACTAGCAGCGGAGACCCAGTACTTC.

The CDR3 sequence is CASSLLSRDRVQETQYF. The CDR3 coding sequence is TGTGCCAGCAGCTTATTAAGCCGGGACAGGGTCCAAGAGACCCAGTACTTC. The V gene is TRBV7-9, the J gene TRBJ2-5, with TRBD1 identical over 9 bases. V shed 2 bases and J 1 base; nucleotides not matched to a gene: 8. The V gene's germline CDR1 is SEHNR and CDR2 FQNEAQ (reference sequence). The CDR3 is made up of 17 amino acids.

The rearrangement links TRBV27 to TRBJ2-7; D is ambiguous. Per germline, CDR1 MNHEY and CDR2 SMNVEV (reference sequence). The ends were cut back, 8 bases at V and 9 bases at J, with 5 bases in the middle. The CDR3 is 8 amino acids. The CDR3 here is CASGSQYF. The CDR3 coding sequence is TGTGCCAGCGGGTCGCAGTACTTC.

The chain combines TRBV7-8 with TRBJ1-5; D not certain. V lost 1 base and J lost 4, with 11 bases in between. The CDR3 consists of 15 residues. Germline CDR1 reads SGHVS; CDR2 reads FQNEAQ. CDR3 in amino acids: CASSLGLAANQPQHF. The DNA of the CDR3 is TGTGCCAGCAGCTTAGGTCTTGCTGCAAATCAGCCCCAGCATTTT.

This sequence joins TRBV5-4 and TRBJ2-5; TRBD2 matches 8 bases. This CDR3 spans 16 amino acids. CDR1 and CDR2 from the germline V gene are SGHNT and YYREEE (reference sequence). Trimming cost V 0 bases and J 2 bases; bases outside gene matches: 6. CDR3 coding DNA: TGTGCCAGCAGCTTGGGAGGCGGGAGGTCTCAAGAGACCCAGTACTTC. This gives the protein CASSLGGGRSQETQYF.

Written as DNA, the CDR3 is TGTGCCAGCAGTTACGTGGGAGGGCCCAGTGGCGAGCAGTACTTC. Protein: CASSYVGGPSGEQYF. V gene TRBV6-5 combines with J gene TRBJ2-7; 7 bases match TRBD2. The V gene's germline CDR1 is MNHEY and CDR2 SVGAGI. Unmatched junction bases numbered 10, after V lost 2 bases and J lost 6 bases. The CDR3 loop spans 15 amino acids.

The chain uses TRBV5-1 and TRBJ1-4, with D possibly being TRBD1 (5 bases). Germline assignment: CDR1 SGHRS and CDR2 YFSETQ. Deletions cut 4 bases from V and 5 bases from J, with 9 bases between. The CDR3 length is 13 residues. The CDR3 loop is CASSREGNEKLFF. The CDR3 DNA is TGCGCCAGCAGCAGGGAGGGGAATGAAAAACTGTTTTTT.